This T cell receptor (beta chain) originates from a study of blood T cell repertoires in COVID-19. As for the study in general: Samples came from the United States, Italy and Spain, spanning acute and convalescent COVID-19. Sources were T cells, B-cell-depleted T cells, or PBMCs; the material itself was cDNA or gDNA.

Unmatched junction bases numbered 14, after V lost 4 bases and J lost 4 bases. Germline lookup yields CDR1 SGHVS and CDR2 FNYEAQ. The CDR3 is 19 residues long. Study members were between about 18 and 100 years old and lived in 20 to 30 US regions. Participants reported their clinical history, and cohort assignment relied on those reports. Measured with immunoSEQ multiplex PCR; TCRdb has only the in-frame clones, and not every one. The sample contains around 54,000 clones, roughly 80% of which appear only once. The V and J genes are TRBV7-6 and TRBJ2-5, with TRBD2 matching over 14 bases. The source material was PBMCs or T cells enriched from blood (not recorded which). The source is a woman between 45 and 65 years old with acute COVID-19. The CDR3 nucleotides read TGTGCCAGCAGCTCCTCCTTGACTAGCGGGGGGGTTTTTGGAGAGACCCAGTACTTC. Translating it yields CASSSSLTSGGVFGETQYF.